Below are 28 T cell receptor beta chains sequenced from a single sample in a study of glioma-infiltrating T cells after dendritic cell vaccination. Sequenced by immunoSEQ multiplex PCR; TCRdb stores in-frame clones only, minus some. The sample holds some 58,000 clones, 70% to 90% seen once. The time point denotes: after dendritic cell vaccination, including at tumor progression/relapse. The material was blood, obtained after dendritic cell vaccination. The source of these receptors is a human donor with glioblastoma.

The chain is built from TRBV6-5 and TRBJ2-1; perhaps TRBD1 as D (6 bases). Trimming left V 5 bases short and J 8 bases short, with 16 bases between. The CDR3 runs to 14 residues. Germline CDR1 and CDR2: MNHEY and SVGAGI. The CDR3 region has the DNA TGTGCCAGCAGTCAATCACAGGGTGGATATGAGCAGTTCTTC. It is translated as CASSQSQGGYEQFF.

The chain links TRBV11-2 to TRBJ2-5; D possibly corresponds to TRBD1 (5 bases). The CDR3 spans 14 residues. Per the germline V gene, CDR1 is SGHAT and CDR2 is FQNNGV. Trimming shortened V by 5 bases and J by 0 bases, and 10 bases separated the two germline ends. CDR3 sequence: CASSARTNQETQYF. In nucleotides, the CDR3 is TGTGCCAGCAGCGCGCGGACAAACCAAGAGACCCAGTACTTC.

CDR3 DNA: TGCGCCAGCAGCCAAAAATCTAGGGGTACTGAAGCTTTCTTT. It yields the protein CASSQKSRGTEAFF. The J gene is TRBJ1-1, the V gene TRBV4-3, with a tentative D call TRBD1 (5 bases). There are 14 residues in the CDR3. The germline V gene has CDR1 LGHNA and CDR2 YSLEER. The V gene lost 2 bases and the J gene lost 5 bases, with 12 bases spanning the gap.

As regards this clone: Additional DNA sequences in this sample encode the identical CDR3. The chain joins TRBV30 to TRBJ1-6; D gene unclear. The germline V gene has CDR1 GTSNPN and CDR2 SVGIG (reference sequence). CDR3 length: 13 residues. V shed 2 bases and J shed 6 bases, with 8 bases lying between them. CDR3: CAWSFQINSPLHF. DNA for the CDR3: TGTGCCTGGAGTTTTCAGATTAATTCACCCCTCCACTTT.

This chain joins TRBV18 and TRBJ2-4, with unresolved D. Per the germline V gene, CDR1 is KGHSH and CDR2 is LQKENI. Trimming removed 3 bases at V and 6 bases at J, with 9 bases between. CDR3 length equals 13 residues. CDR3 in DNA: TGTGCCAGCTCACCCCGACTGCTAAACATTCAGTACTTC. Protein: CASSPRLLNIQYF.

The genes are TRBV27 and TRBJ2-1; 8 nucleotides align to TRBD1. Trimming at V came to 4 bases and at J to 4 bases, leaving 0 bases not matched to a gene. CDR3 length equals 13 residues. Looked up from germline, CDR1 is MNHEY and CDR2 is SMNVEV (reference sequence). The CDR3 is CASSWDRYNEQFF. CDR3 coding DNA: TGTGCCAGCAGTTGGGACAGGTACAATGAGCAGTTCTTC.

The chain recombines TRBV7-2 with TRBJ1-5, with 7 nucleotides matching TRBD1. Looked up from germline, CDR1 is SGHTA and CDR2 is FQGNSA. Trimming removed 3 bases from V and 5 bases from J; junction bases left unmatched: 4. The CDR3 has 14 amino acids. CDR3 protein: CASSFRQGDQPQHF. The CDR3, as DNA: TGTGCCAGCAGCTTCCGACAGGGAGATCAGCCCCAGCATTTT. Full variable domain (missing parts from reference TRBV7-2 and TRBJ1-5): GAGVSQSPSNKVTEKGKDVELRCDPISGHTALYWYRQSLGQGLEFLIYFQGNSAPDKSGLPSDRFSAERTGGSVSTLTIQRTQQEDSAVYLCASSFRQGDQPQHFGDGTRLSIL.

The gene calls are TRBV6-5 and TRBJ2-1, with D possibly TRBD1 on 6 matching bases. Germline values: CDR1 MNHEY, CDR2 SVGAGI. Trimming cost V 5 bases and J 10 bases, with 12 bases left between them. The CDR3 has 12 amino acids. DNA for the CDR3: TGTGCCAGCAGTCGGACCGGGACAGAGCAGTTCTTC. This gives the protein CASSRTGTEQFF.

The chain is built from TRBV18 and TRBJ2-3; TRBD1 aligns across 7 bases. J gave up 2 bases and V 3 bases, and 11 bases lay outside the gene matches. Germline V gives CDR1 KGHSH, CDR2 LQKENI. The CDR3 loop spans 17 amino acids. CDR3 DNA sequence: TGTGCCAGCTCACCGATACCGAGGGGGCCGGACACAGATACGCAGTATTTT. The encoded protein is CASSPIPRGPDTDTQYF.

The V and J genes are TRBV19 and TRBJ1-1; 7 bases agree with TRBD1. Germline values: CDR1 LNHDA, CDR2 SQIVND (reference sequence). The CDR3 runs 14 residues. J gave up 6 bases and V 4 bases, and 8 bases lay outside the gene matches. CDR3 sequence: CASSTDREVAEAFF. In nucleotides, the CDR3 is TGTGCCAGTAGTACAGACAGGGAAGTCGCTGAAGCTTTCTTT.

The V and J genes are TRBV5-4 and TRBJ2-5; 10 positions match TRBD2. The CDR3 totals 17 residues. The J segment lost 0 bases and the V segment lost 4 bases, leaving 9 bases of the junction unmatched. In germline, CDR1 is SGHNT, CDR2 YYREEE (reference sequence). This chain's CDR3 is CASSTVASGGNQETQYF. CDR3 nucleotide sequence: TGTGCCAGCAGCACGGTGGCTAGCGGGGGTAACCAAGAGACCCAGTACTTC. Complete variable domain (other parts from reference TRBV5-4 and TRBJ2-5): ETGVTQSPTHLIKTRGQQVTLRCSSQSGHNTVSWYQQALGQGPQFIFQYYREEENGRGNFPPRFSGLQFPNYSSELNVNALELDDSALYLCASSTVASGGNQETQYFGPGTRLLVL.

The table lists this clone with a few counts. V gene TRBV5-4 combines with J gene TRBJ2-2, with 12 bases that match TRBD1. The CDR3 sequence is 16 residues long. Germline V gene lookup returns CDR1 SGHNT and CDR2 YYREEE (reference sequence). V shed 5 bases and J 6 bases; nucleotides not matched to a gene: 8. The CDR3 DNA is TGTGCCAGCAGACCGGCGGGACAGGGGGCTGCCGGGGAGCTGTTTTTT. Its protein is CASRPAGQGAAGELFF.

This chain uses TRBV7-2 with TRBJ1-2, with D hard to call. Per germline, CDR1 SGHTA and CDR2 FQGNSA. Trimming took 5 bases from V and 5 from J, leaving 15 bases between them. The CDR3 contains 14 residues. CDR3 in amino acids: CASSPVGRDYGYTF. The CDR3 nucleotides are TGTGCCAGCAGCCCAGTAGGGAGGGATTATGGCTACACCTTC.

The genes are TRBV18 and TRBJ1-2; D is unclear. Germline CDR1 reads KGHSH; CDR2 reads LQKENI. Trimming stripped 3 bases from V and 5 bases from J, with 22 bases between. CDR3 length equals 17 residues. This CDR3 reads CASSPNYGIVADYGYTF. The DNA for the CDR3 is TGTGCCAGCTCACCCAACTATGGAATCGTGGCAGATTATGGCTACACCTTC.

The chain is built from TRBV10-3 and TRBJ2-4, with TRBD2 identical over 9 bases. The germline V gene has CDR1 ENHRY and CDR2 SYGVKD. The CDR3 runs to 14 residues. The V segment lost 3 bases and the J segment 10 bases; nucleotides outside the gene matches: 7. The CDR3 is CAISDVAGASIQYF. The CDR3 region has the DNA TGTGCCATCAGTGACGTAGCGGGGGCTAGTATTCAGTACTTC.

There are a few counts of this clone. The CDR3 here is CASSPQGFGNQPQHF. DNA of the CDR3: TGTGCCAGCAGCCCACAGGGTTTTGGCAATCAGCCCCAGCATTTT. The chain couples TRBV11-2 to TRBJ1-5, with D tentatively TRBD1 (6 bases). This CDR3 has 15 amino acids. Germline V gene sequence: CDR1 SGHAT, CDR2 FQNNGV. Trimming shortened V by 5 bases and J by 2 bases, and 13 bases separated the two germline ends.

V gene TRBV4-3 combines with J gene TRBJ1-3, with D unresolved. Germline V gene lookup returns CDR1 LGHNA and CDR2 YSLEER. The CDR3 consists of 16 residues. The V gene lost 0 bases and the J gene lost 0 bases, with 9 bases spanning the gap. In nucleotides, the CDR3 is TGCGCCAGCAGCCAAGATTCGGGTTCCTCTGGAAACACCATATATTTT. This translates into CASSQDSGSSGNTIYF.

The CDR3 bases are TGTGCCACCAGCAACATCCAGGGGGCGGAGGGCTACACCTTC. Amino acid sequence: CATSNIQGAEGYTF. The V and J genes are TRBV15 and TRBJ1-2; 8 bases are a match to TRBD1. The germline CDR1 and CDR2 sequences are LNHNV and YYDKDF (reference sequence). The junction had 9 bases not matched to a gene; V was cut back by 4 bases and J by 8 bases. CDR3 size: 14 residues. Filled out from reference TRBV15 and TRBJ1-2, the complete variable domain reads DAMVIQNPRYQVTQFGKPVTLSCSQTLNHNVMYWYQQKSSQAPKLLFHYYDKDFNNEADTPDNFQSRRPNTSFCFLDIRSPGLGDTAMYLCATSNIQGAEGYTFGSGTRLTVV.

The gene calls are TRBV7-2 and TRBJ2-7; 13 nucleotides agree with TRBD2. The CDR3 contains 15 residues. J lost 4 bases, V lost 8 bases, and 8 bases had no gene match. Germline CDR1 is SGHTA and CDR2 is FQGNSA. In DNA form, the CDR3 reads TGTGCCAGCGGCCCCACTAGCGGGGGGGCATACGAGCAGTACTTC. It is translated as CASGPTSGGAYEQYF.

This clone was recorded once. This rearrangement joins TRBV2 to TRBJ1-1; 12 bases line up with TRBD1. Germline CDR1 SNHLY, CDR2 FYNNEI. Trimming at V came to 9 bases and at J to 0 bases, leaving 8 bases not matched to a gene. The CDR3 extends over 16 amino acids. As DNA, the CDR3 is TGTGCCAGAAAGGGACAGGGGGCTCCTATGAACACTGAAGCTTTCTTT. This gives the protein CARKGQGAPMNTEAFF.

This clone was seen only once. The chain carries TRBV4-2 and TRBJ1-5, with D possibly matching TRBD1 (5 bases). The CDR3 totals 15 residues. In germline, CDR1 is LGHNA, CDR2 YNFKEQ. The V and J ends lost 4 bases and 5 bases respectively, with 15 bases between them. The CDR3 bases are TGTGCCAGCAGCCCGACCTGGCGGGGCGATCAGCCCCAGCATTTT. It translates to CASSPTWRGDQPQHF.

The V and J genes are TRBV10-3 and TRBJ1-4; D might be TRBD1 (6 bases). The CDR3 extends over 14 amino acids. Germline V gene lookup returns CDR1 ENHRY and CDR2 SYGVKD. V lost 0 bases and J 7 bases, leaving 9 bases between the germline ends. CDR3 bases: TGTGCCATCAGTGAGTCAGGGGGAAGTGAAAAACTGTTTTTT. This encodes CAISESGGSEKLFF.

The gene calls are TRBV30 and TRBJ1-6; TRBD1 aligns across 8 bases. From germline, CDR1 is GTSNPN and CDR2 SVGIG (reference sequence). V shed 7 bases and J 17 bases; nucleotides not matched to a gene: 13. The CDR3 runs 12 residues. The CDR3 spells CASDRGPHMVHF. CDR3 DNA sequence: TGTGCCTCCGACAGGGGCCCCCACATGGTCCACTTT.

V and J are TRBV6-5 and TRBJ2-7, with 9 nucleotides matching TRBD2. Trimming at V came to 10 bases and at J to 5 bases, leaving 6 bases not matched to a gene. This CDR3 has 12 amino acids. Germline V CDR1 and CDR2: MNHEY, SVGAGI. The CDR3 loop reads CATGSGGHEQYF. For the CDR3, the DNA is TGTGCCACCGGTAGCGGGGGACACGAGCAGTACTTC.

This clone was counted only a few times. The rearrangement joins TRBV6-5 to TRBJ1-1; D perhaps matches TRBD1 (6 bases). CDR1 and CDR2 (germline): MNHEY, SVGAGI. The CDR3 is 15 amino acids. Deletions cut 2 bases from V and 1 base from J, with 11 bases between. CDR3 sequence: CASSYAGQTNTEAFF. The CDR3 DNA follows: TGTGCCAGCAGTTACGCCGGACAGACGAACACTGAAGCTTTCTTT.

The chain links TRBV9 to TRBJ2-7; a possible D gene is TRBD2 (7 bases). Trimming removed 0 bases from V and 3 bases from J, with 13 bases in between. CDR3 size: 15 residues. The germline gives CDR1 SGDLS, CDR2 YYNGEE. Here the CDR3 reads CASSVGGGQDYEQYF. The CDR3, as DNA: TGTGCCAGCAGCGTAGGGGGGGGGCAGGACTACGAGCAGTACTTC.

The chain uses TRBV18 and TRBJ1-5; D unresolved. The CDR3 contains 15 residues. V was cut by 2 bases and J by 6 bases, with 14 bases left in between. Germline CDR1 is KGHSH and CDR2 is LQKENI. CDR3 in amino acids: CASSPSGDSAQPQHF. The CDR3, as DNA: TGTGCCAGCTCACCATCCGGGGATTCTGCTCAGCCCCAGCATTTT.

V and J are TRBV30 and TRBJ1-2, with TRBD1 matching 12 bases. With V trimmed by 8 bases and J by 4 bases, 11 bases remained unmatched. This CDR3 spans 15 amino acids. The V gene's germline CDR1 is GTSNPN and CDR2 SVGIG (reference sequence). The CDR3, as DNA: TGTGCCCGGGGGACAGGGGGCGCCTTCGGCTATGGCTACACCTTC. The encoded protein is CARGTGGAFGYGYTF.